This T cell receptor (beta chain) was identified during a study of blood T cell repertoires in COVID-19. Study details: Whether acute or convalescent, the COVID-19 samples came from the United States, Italy and Spain. Sources were T cells, B-cell-depleted T cells, or PBMCs; the material itself was cDNA or gDNA.

The V gene lost 1 base and the J gene lost 3 bases, with 9 bases spanning the gap. The CDR3 loop spans 15 amino acids. CDR1 is SGHDN and CDR2 is FVKESK in the germline V gene. In the authors' workflow: For nucleated cells, counts were estimated from reference gene primer amplification. TCRdb's copy holds only in-frame clones and misses some; the assay was immunoSEQ multiplex PCR. V, J and clone size reflect that table, while D and trimming were determined from the DNA. The table has approximately 220,000 clones, approximately 90% seen once. The clonotype was recovered from a man between 45 and 60 years old with acute or convalescent COVID-19. The chain couples TRBV14 to TRBJ2-2; D perhaps matches TRBD2 (7 bases). Sequencing was performed on peripheral blood. The CDR3 spells CASSQAGGHTGELFF. The CDR3 DNA is TGTGCCAGCAGCCAAGCGGGGGGCCACACCGGGGAGCTGTTTTTT.